These 9 T cell receptor beta chains came from one sample sequenced in a study of shared clonotypes between healthy human individuals. Libraries were prepared by immunoSEQ multiplex PCR; TCRdb keeps only in-frame clonotypes and omits some of them. This table holds about 2 million clones, about 95% found once. The material sequenced was naive CD4+ T cells sorted from blood. The subset is: CD45RA+ positively selected. These receptors all come from a man aged 18 to 29 in good health.

The V and J genes are TRBV7-9 and TRBJ1-5; D not resolved. Trimming stripped 1 base from V and 11 bases from J, with 12 bases between. CDR1 is SEHNR and CDR2 is FQNEAQ in the germline V gene (reference sequence). There are 13 residues in the CDR3. The DNA of the CDR3 is TGTGCCAGCAGCTTAGGTCAGGTTGGTGCCCAGCATTTT. Translation: CASSLGQVGAQHF.

The chain employs TRBV4-2 and TRBJ1-1; the D is unclear. Germline-derived CDR1 and CDR2 are LGHNA and YNFKEQ. The CDR3 totals 15 residues. Trimming stripped 0 bases from V and 3 bases from J, with 11 bases between. The CDR3 DNA follows: TGTGCCAGCAGCCAAGACGGCCCCGGGGACACTGAAGCTTTCTTT. Translation: CASSQDGPGDTEAFF.

J is TRBJ2-7 and V is TRBV5-6, with 9 positions matching TRBD1. V lost 5 bases, J lost 6 bases, and 12 bases stayed unmatched. Germline V gene lookup returns CDR1 SGHDT and CDR2 YYEEEE. This CDR3 has 15 amino acids. The CDR3 nucleotides are TGTGCCAGCAGACCCCGGGACAGGGATAGCGGCGAGCAGTACTTC. Protein product: CASRPRDRDSGEQYF. The complete variable domain, with remaining parts taken from reference TRBV5-6 and TRBJ2-7, reads DAGVTQSPTHLIKTRGQQVTLRCSPKSGHDTVSWYQQALGQGPQFIFQYYEEEERQRGNFPDRFSGHQFPNYSSELNVNALLLGDSALYLCASRPRDRDSGEQYFGPGTRLTVT.

The chain uses TRBV10-3 and TRBJ2-7; D is unresolved. Germline V gene lookup returns CDR1 ENHRY and CDR2 SYGVKD. This CDR3 is 11 amino acids long. Trimming stripped 10 bases from V and 5 bases from J, with 12 bases between. CDR3 loop: CATAQYDEQYF. DNA of the CDR3: TGTGCCACCGCACAGTACGACGAGCAGTACTTC.

The gene calls are TRBV5-6 and TRBJ2-5, with 8 bases aligning to TRBD1. CDR3 length: 14 residues. Trimming removed 4 bases from V and 4 bases from J; junction bases left unmatched: 6. Looked up from germline, CDR1 is SGHDT and CDR2 is YYEEEE. CDR3 DNA sequence: TGTGCCAGCAGCCTTATGGACAGGGTAGAGACCCAGTACTTC. Amino acid sequence: CASSLMDRVETQYF.

This clone was observed many times. The same CDR3 also results from other DNA sequences found in this sample. V and J are TRBV5-4 and TRBJ2-2; 10 bases line up with TRBD2. Germline assignment: CDR1 SGHNT and CDR2 YYREEE (reference sequence). Germline trimming cut 4 bases from V and 1 base from J; bases unmatched to any gene: 4. The CDR3 consists of 16 residues. The CDR3 spells CASSPRTSGNTGELFF. The CDR3, as DNA: TGTGCCAGCAGCCCACGGACTAGCGGGAACACCGGGGAGCTGTTTTTT.

DNA for the CDR3: TGTGCCATCAGGACGGCCTCTGCGGGAGAGACCCAGTACTTC. It is translated as CAIRTASAGETQYF. The chain joins TRBV10-3 to TRBJ2-5; a possible D gene is TRBD2 (5 bases). The CDR3 sequence is 14 residues long. Looked up from germline, CDR1 is ENHRY and CDR2 is SYGVKD. V shed 6 bases and J shed 4 bases, with 15 bases lying between them.

This chain joins TRBV4-1 and TRBJ1-6; 7 nucleotides agree with TRBD1. Germline trimming cut 1 base from V and 6 bases from J; bases unmatched to any gene: 9. CDR1 is MGHRA, CDR2 YSYEKL, per germline. CDR3 length: 17 amino acids. The CDR3 region is CASSQGPGQPFNSPLHF. The CDR3 DNA sequence: TGCGCCAGCAGCCAAGGCCCGGGACAGCCTTTTAATTCACCCCTCCACTTT.

V usage is TRBV11-2 and J usage is TRBJ1-2; TRBD1 aligns across 8 bases. V shed 2 bases and J 2 bases; nucleotides not matched to a gene: 10. CDR3 length: 17 residues. Germline V CDR1 and CDR2: SGHAT, FQNNGV. CDR3 sequence (DNA): TGTGCCAGCAGCTTATTGGTCCCCGGACAGGGAAACTATGGCTACACCTTC. Its translation: CASSLLVPGQGNYGYTF.